Sequencing of this T cell receptor beta chain was carried out in a study of blood T cell repertoires in COVID-19. Across the whole study: Spain, Italy and the United States supplied samples that represented acute and convalescent COVID-19.

The CDR3 is made up of 14 amino acids. Trimming took 2 bases from V and 2 from J, leaving 11 bases between them. Germline assignment: CDR1 SGHTS and CDR2 YDEGEE. Generated by immunoSEQ multiplex PCR, the TCRdb table keeps only in-frame clones and is missing some. The sample contains more than 200,000 clones, around nine tenths of which appear only once. Participant-reported clinical history was the basis for cohort assignment. J is TRBJ2-7 and V is TRBV5-8; the D gene is possibly TRBD2 (6 bases). The source material was PBMCs or T cells enriched from blood (not recorded which). This clonotype was sampled from a woman aged 50 to 65 who had recovered from COVID-19. CDR3 in DNA: TGTGCCAGCAGCTTTCGGGAGATTACCTACGAGCAGTACTTC. It yields the protein CASSFREITYEQYF.